The clone carrying this TCR beta chain was counted between two and nine times. The antigen is not known. The data were obtained in a study of STAT5B mutations in CD4+ large granular lymphocyte leukemia. General observations from the study: No patients shared main leukemic clonotypes, though roughly 27% appeared at low frequency elsewhere.

Only in-frame clones appear in the TCRdb table, and some are missing; sequencing was by immunoSEQ multiplex PCR. The sample carries tens of thousands of clones, 55% to 80% recorded once. V was pared by 3 bases and J by 5 bases, with 7 bases between. The CDR3 consists of 11 residues. CDR1 is GTSNPN and CDR2 is SVGIG in the germline V gene (reference sequence). This TCR derives from a human donor in good health. This chain uses TRBV30 with TRBJ1-2; D remains unclear. Sequenced: CD4+ T cells from blood buffy coats. The CDR3 DNA reads as TGTGCCTGGAGCCCTCAGTATGGCTACACCTTC. Translating it yields CAWSPQYGYTF.